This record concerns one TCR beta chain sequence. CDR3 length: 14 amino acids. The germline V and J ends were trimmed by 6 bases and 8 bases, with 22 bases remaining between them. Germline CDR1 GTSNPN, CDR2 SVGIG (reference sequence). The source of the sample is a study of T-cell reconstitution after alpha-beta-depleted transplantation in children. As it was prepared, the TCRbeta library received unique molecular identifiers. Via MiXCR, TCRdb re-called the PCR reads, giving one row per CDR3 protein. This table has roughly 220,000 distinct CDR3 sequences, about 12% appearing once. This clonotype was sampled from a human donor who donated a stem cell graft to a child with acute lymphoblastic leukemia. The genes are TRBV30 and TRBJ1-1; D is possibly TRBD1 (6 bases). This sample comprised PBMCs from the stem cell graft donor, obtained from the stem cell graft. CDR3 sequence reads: CACQRGSAGWEAFF. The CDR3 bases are TGTGCCTGTCAGAGGGGGTCGGCAGGTTGGGAAGCTTTCTTT. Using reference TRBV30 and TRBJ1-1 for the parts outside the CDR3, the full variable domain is SQTIHQWPATLVQPVGSPLSLECTVEGTSNPNLYWYRQAAGRGLQLLFYSVGIGQISSEVPQNLSASRPQDRQFILSSKKLLLSDSGFYLCACQRGSAGWEAFFGQGTRLTVV.